This T cell receptor (beta chain) was obtained from a study of radiotherapy plus CTLA-4 blockade in lung cancer. Worth noting for this clone: Its antigen is currently unknown.

The protocol was immunoSEQ multiplex PCR, while the TCRdb copy is restricted to in-frame clones and leaves out a portion. The sample comprises about 97,000 clones, approximately 72% of which are singletons, and around 2.8% rests with the top ten. General observations from the study: Some TCR clones had been derived from tumors. These clones expanded in peripheral blood after radiotherapy plus ipilimumab.

The TCR sequence derives from a human donor with non-small cell lung cancer who had a partial response to radiotherapy plus ipilimumab. Some clones in this sample may be carry-over from other donors' samples. Sequences were derived from peripheral blood, sampled from a patient treated with radiotherapy plus ipilimumab.

The CDR3 nucleotides read TGCGCCAGCAGCCACCAGCGGGGGGGCCAGGGCACCGGGGAGCTGTTTTTT. This encodes CASSHQRGGQGTGELFF. The chain combines TRBV4-3 with TRBJ2-2, with 10 bases matching TRBD2. Germline V CDR1 and CDR2: LGHNA, YSLEER. The junction had 8 bases not matched to a gene; V was cut back by 3 bases and J by 4 bases. The CDR3 length is 17 residues.